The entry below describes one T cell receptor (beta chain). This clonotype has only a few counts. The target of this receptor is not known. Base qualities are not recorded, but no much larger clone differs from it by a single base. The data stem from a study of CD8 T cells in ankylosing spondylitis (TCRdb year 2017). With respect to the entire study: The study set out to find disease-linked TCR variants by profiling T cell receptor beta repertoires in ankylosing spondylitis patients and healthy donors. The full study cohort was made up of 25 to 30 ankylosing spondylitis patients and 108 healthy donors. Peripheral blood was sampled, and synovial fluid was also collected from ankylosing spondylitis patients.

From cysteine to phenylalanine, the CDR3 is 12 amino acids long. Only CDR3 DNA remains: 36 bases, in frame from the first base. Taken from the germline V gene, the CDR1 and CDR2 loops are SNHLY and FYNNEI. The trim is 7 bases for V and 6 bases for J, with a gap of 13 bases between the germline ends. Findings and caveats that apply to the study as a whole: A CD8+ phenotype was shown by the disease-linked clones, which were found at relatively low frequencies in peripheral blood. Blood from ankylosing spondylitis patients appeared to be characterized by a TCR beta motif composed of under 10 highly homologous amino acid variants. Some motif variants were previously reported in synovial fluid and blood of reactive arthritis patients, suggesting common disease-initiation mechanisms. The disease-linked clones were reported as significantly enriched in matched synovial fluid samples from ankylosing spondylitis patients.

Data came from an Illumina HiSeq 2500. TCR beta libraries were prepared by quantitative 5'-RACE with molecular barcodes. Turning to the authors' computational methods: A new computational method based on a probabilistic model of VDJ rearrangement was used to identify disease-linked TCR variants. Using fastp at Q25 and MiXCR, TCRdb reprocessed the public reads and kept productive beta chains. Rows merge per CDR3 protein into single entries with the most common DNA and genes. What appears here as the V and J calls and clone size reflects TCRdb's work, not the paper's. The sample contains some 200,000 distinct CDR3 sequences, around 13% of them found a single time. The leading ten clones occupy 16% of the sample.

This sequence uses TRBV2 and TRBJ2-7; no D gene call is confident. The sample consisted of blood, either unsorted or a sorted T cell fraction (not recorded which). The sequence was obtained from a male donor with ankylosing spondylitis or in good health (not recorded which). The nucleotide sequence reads TGTGCCAGCATTACCCTAGGGTCCGAGCAGTACTTC. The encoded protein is CASITLGSEQYF.